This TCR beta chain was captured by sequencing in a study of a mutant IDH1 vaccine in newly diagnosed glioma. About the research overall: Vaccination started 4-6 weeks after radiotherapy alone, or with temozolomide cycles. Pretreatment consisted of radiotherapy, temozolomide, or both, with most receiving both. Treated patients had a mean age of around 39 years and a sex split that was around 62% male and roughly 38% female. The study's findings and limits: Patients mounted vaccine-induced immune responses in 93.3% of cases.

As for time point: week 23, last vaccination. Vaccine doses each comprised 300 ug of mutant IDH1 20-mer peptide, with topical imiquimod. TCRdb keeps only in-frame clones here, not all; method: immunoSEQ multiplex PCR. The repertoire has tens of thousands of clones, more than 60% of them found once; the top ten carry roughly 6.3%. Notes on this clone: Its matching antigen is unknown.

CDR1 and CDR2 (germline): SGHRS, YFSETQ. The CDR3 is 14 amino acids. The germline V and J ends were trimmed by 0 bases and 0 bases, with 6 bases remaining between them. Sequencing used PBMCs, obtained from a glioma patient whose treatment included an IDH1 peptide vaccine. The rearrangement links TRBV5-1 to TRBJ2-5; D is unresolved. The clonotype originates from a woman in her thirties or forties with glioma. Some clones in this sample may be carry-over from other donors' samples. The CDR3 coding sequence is TGCGCCAGCAGCTTGGGTAGGAACCAAGAGACCCAGTACTTC. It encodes CASSLGRNQETQYF.